Included here is one TCR beta chain sequence, with context. The target antigen is unknown. The data stem from a study of CD8+CD57+ T cells in acquired aplastic anemia. Overall study context: An average of about 3.2 ug of DNA was obtained from sorted CD4+ and CD8+ cells. Healthy CD8+ samples averaged about 11.0 million reads. Study-level findings and limits: The CD8+ Simpson's diversity of patients and controls was not significantly different. Patients and controls shared about 27 CD8+ CDR3 sequences.

The CDR3 loop spans 11 amino acids. Germline V CDR1 and CDR2: DFQATT, SNEGSKA (reference sequence). Trimming shortened V by 4 bases and J by 6 bases, and 8 bases separated the two germline ends. TCR beta VDJ and CDR3 profiles were obtained from a genomic DNA template. Each CDR3 protein gets one entry after TCRdb re-called the reads with MiXCR. The table records approximately 160,000 distinct CDR3 sequences, approximately 40% of them present only once. Sequencing was performed on sorted CD4+, CD8+, or CD8+CD57+ T cells (not recorded which) from PBMCs. The chain uses TRBV20-1 and TRBJ2-3, with D unresolved. This receptor was identified in a human donor in good health. The CDR3 sequence is CSAMSRDTQYF. CDR3 nucleotide sequence: TGCAGTGCTATGAGCCGTGATACGCAGTATTTT.